The 4 T cell receptor beta chains below were found in one sample sequenced in a study of T cell changes during pregnancy in multiple sclerosis. The assay was immunoSEQ multiplex PCR, and TCRdb's table has in-frame clones only and misses some. There are approximately 90,000 clones in the sample; 90% to 95% occur only once, and about 1.6% lies in the top ten. Sequenced material: peripheral blood, taken after pregnancy. The receptor set was obtained from a female donor in good health, enrolled as a control in a pregnancy study.

This chain uses TRBV6-6 with TRBJ1-1; D is uncertain. Germline V gene data show CDR1 as MNHNY and CDR2 as SVGAGI (reference sequence). Trimming took 0 bases from V and 5 from J, leaving 10 bases between them. The CDR3 is made up of 14 amino acids. The CDR3 loop reads CASSYSGGSTEAFF. Written as DNA, the CDR3 is TGTGCCAGCAGTTACTCAGGAGGGAGTACTGAAGCTTTCTTT.

As concerns this clone: Compared with germline, one end of the junction differs, possibly owing to a read error. For the CDR3, the DNA is TGTGCCAGTCAACCCGGGACTAACCATGGCTACACCTTC. Amino acid sequence: CASQPGTNHGYTF. The chain recombines TRBV25-1 with TRBJ1-2; weak D call: TRBD1 (5 bases). Germline V lookup: CDR1 MGHDK, CDR2 SYGVNS. The CDR3 is 13 residues long.

This chain connects TRBV29-1 to TRBJ1-2; no reliable D call. CDR1 is SQVTM and CDR2 is ANQGSEA in the germline V gene. The CDR3 has 9 residues. V was cut by 8 bases and J by 6 bases, with 7 bases left in between. DNA of the CDR3: TGCAGCTCGGAGGATGGCTACACCTTC. This codes for CSSEDGYTF.

This clone was counted a single time. The chain has TRBV4-1 and TRBJ1-2, with 9 bases matching TRBD1. V lost 10 bases and J lost 0; bases outside the gene matches: 9. The CDR3 spans 15 residues. Germline V gives CDR1 MGHRA, CDR2 YSYEKL. The CDR3 loop reads CATTGTGSPNYGYTF. The CDR3 bases are TGCGCCACAACCGGGACAGGGTCCCCTAACTATGGCTACACCTTC.